Shown below are 29 T cell receptor beta chains from a single sample sequenced in a study of cytomegalovirus exposure and HLA in healthy donors. The PCR had 60 Vbeta and 13 Jbeta primers. Assay: immunoSEQ multiplex PCR; the TCRdb copy retains only in-frame clones and omits some. The repertoire includes about 70,000 clones, over 70% of them detected once, and around 10% sits in the top ten. Sequences were obtained from PBMCs. Every receptor here comes from a human donor in good health.

DNA of the CDR3: TGTGCCATCAGTGAATGGGACAGGGACGAGCAGTACTTC. Amino acids: CAISEWDRDEQYF. This sequence joins TRBV10-3 and TRBJ2-7, with 9 nucleotides matching TRBD1. In germline, CDR1 is ENHRY, CDR2 SYGVKD. The CDR3 spans 13 residues. With 3 bases clipped from V and 5 bases from J, the junction kept 2 bases outside the gene matches.

The chain employs TRBV11-2 and TRBJ2-7; D is possibly TRBD1 (5 bases). This CDR3 region has 14 residues. Germline CDR1 and CDR2: SGHAT and FQNNGV. V was cut by 2 bases and J by 3 bases, with 11 bases left in between. The CDR3 DNA is TGTGCCAGCAGCTTAAGCAGGGCGGTCTACGAGCAGTACTTC. Encoded protein: CASSLSRAVYEQYF. Based on the CDR3 plus reference TRBV11-2 and TRBJ2-7, the full variable domain is EAGVAQSPRYKIIEKRQSVAFWCNPISGHATLYWYQQILGQGPKLLIQFQNNGVVDDSQLPKDRFSAERLKGVDSTLKIQPAKLEDSAVYLCASSLSRAVYEQYFGPGTRLTVT.

The V and J genes are TRBV7-3 and TRBJ2-3; the match to TRBD2 covers 10 bases. V lost 5 bases, J lost 8 bases, and 10 bases stayed unmatched. This CDR3 comprises 15 residues. The germline CDR1 and CDR2 sequences are SGHTA and FQGTGA. The CDR3 reads CASSTSSGSAGTQYF. The CDR3 DNA reads TGTGCCAGCAGCACCTCTAGCGGGAGCGCCGGTACGCAGTATTTT. Combining the CDR3 with reference TRBV7-3 and TRBJ2-3 gives the whole variable domain GAGVSQTPSNKVTEKGKYVELRCDPISGHTALYWYRQSLGQGPEFLIYFQGTGAADDSGLPNDRFFAVRPEGSVSTLKIQRTERGDSAVYLCASSTSSGSAGTQYFGPGTRLTVL.

The genes are TRBV6-5 and TRBJ1-5, with 7 bases that match TRBD1. CDR3 length: 13 amino acids. Trimming cost V 8 bases and J 4 bases; bases outside gene matches: 5. The germline gives CDR1 MNHEY, CDR2 SVGAGI. The CDR3 sequence: CASSQGGNQPQHF. The CDR3 DNA reads as TGTGCCAGCTCCCAGGGGGGAAATCAGCCCCAGCATTTT.

The chain links TRBV28 to TRBJ2-3, with D possibly being TRBD1 (6 bases). The V end lost 2 bases, the J end lost 0 bases, and 12 bases lay between the germline ends. There are 16 residues in the CDR3. Germline V CDR1 and CDR2: MDHEN, SYDVKM. The CDR3 region is CASSLVGTLSTDTQYF. The CDR3 nucleotides read TGTGCCAGCAGTTTAGTGGGGACACTCAGCACAGATACGCAGTATTTT.

The V gene is TRBV29-1, the J gene TRBJ1-4; D uncertain. This CDR3 has 10 residues. CDR1 is SQVTM, CDR2 ANQGSEA, per germline. V was cut by 3 bases and J by 12 bases, with 8 bases left in between. For the CDR3, the DNA is TGCAGCGTTGAGTATGGAGAACTGTTTTTT. It translates to CSVEYGELFF. Filled out from reference TRBV29-1 and TRBJ1-4, the complete variable domain reads SAVISQKPSRDICQRGTSLTIQCQVDSQVTMMFWYRQQPGQSLTLIATANQGSEATYESGFVIDKFPISRPNLTFSTLTVSNMSPEDSSIYLCSVEYGELFFGSGTQLSVL.

The genes are TRBV6-1 and TRBJ2-2, with no clear D. V gave up 0 bases and J gave up 5 bases, with 7 bases separating them. The V gene's germline CDR1 is MNHNS and CDR2 SASEGT. CDR3 size: 14 residues. In nucleotides, the CDR3 is TGTGCCAGCAGTGAAGCGCCCGCGACCGGGGAGCTGTTTTTT. Translation gives CASSEAPATGELFF.

The chain employs TRBV28 and TRBJ1-4, with a weak D call TRBD1 (6 bases). There are 14 residues in the CDR3. Per the germline V gene, CDR1 is MDHEN and CDR2 is SYDVKM. V was shortened by 6 bases and J by 1 base, with 9 bases between the two germline ends. DNA for the CDR3: TGTGCCAGCAGGACAGGATTAACTAATGAAAAACTGTTTTTT. Translation: CASRTGLTNEKLFF. Full variable domain (outside the CDR3, taken from reference TRBV28 and TRBJ1-4): DVKVTQSSRYLVKRTGEKVFLECVQDMDHENMFWYRQDPGLGLRLIYFSYDVKMKEKGDIPEGYSVSREKKERFSLILESASTNQTSMYLCASRTGLTNEKLFFGSGTQLSVL.

The J gene is TRBJ1-1, the V gene TRBV19; 10 positions match TRBD1. This CDR3 is 18 amino acids long. The ends lost 5 bases at V and 5 bases at J; junction bases unmatched: 17. Germline V gene data show CDR1 as LNHDA and CDR2 as SQIVND (reference sequence). CDR3 protein: CASSVLRDRGFSRTEAFF. The CDR3 DNA follows: TGTGCCAGTAGTGTACTAAGGGACAGGGGATTTTCGCGGACTGAAGCTTTCTTT. Drawing the rest from reference TRBV19 and TRBJ1-1, the complete variable domain is DGGITQSPKYLFRKEGQNVTLSCEQNLNHDAMYWYRQDPGQGLRLIYYSQIVNDFQKGDIAEGYSVSREKKESFPLTVTSAQKNPTAFYLCASSVLRDRGFSRTEAFFGQGTRLTVV.

The CDR3 loop reads CSGRGGTEAFF. CDR3 nucleotides: TGCAGTGGGAGGGGAGGCACTGAAGCTTTCTTT. This chain uses TRBV20-1 with TRBJ1-1, with D tentatively TRBD1 (5 bases). Trimming stripped 7 bases from V and 4 bases from J, with 10 bases between. Germline loops: CDR1 DFQATT, CDR2 SNEGSKA (reference sequence). This CDR3 comprises 11 residues.

J is TRBJ2-2 and V is TRBV6-5; no reliable D call. There are 14 residues in the CDR3. Germline V lookup: CDR1 MNHEY, CDR2 SVGAGI. V was clipped by 0 bases and J by 4 bases, with 6 bases between them. The CDR3 DNA follows: TGTGCCAGCAGTTACTCAGGCGGCACCGGGGAGCTGTTTTTT. Its protein product is CASSYSGGTGELFF.

The V and J genes are TRBV6-6 and TRBJ1-5; 9 bases agree with TRBD1. J gave up 7 bases and V 4 bases, and 8 bases lay outside the gene matches. Germline CDR1 is MNHNY and CDR2 is SVGAGI (reference sequence). The CDR3 covers 15 residues. CDR3 nucleotides: TGTGCCAGCAGTTCCCCGGGACAGGGTAACCAGCCCCAGCATTTT. Translation gives CASSSPGQGNQPQHF.

In its sample, this clone was seen a few times. The chain couples TRBV7-9 to TRBJ2-3, with 8 bases identical to TRBD2. Germline-derived CDR1 and CDR2 are SEHNR and FQNEAQ (reference sequence). V lost 8 bases, J lost 9 bases, and 16 bases stayed unmatched. CDR3 length: 15 amino acids. Here the CDR3 reads CASEGGSGTGGTQYF. The CDR3 region has the DNA TGTGCCAGCGAGGGGGGTAGCGGGACCGGGGGGACGCAGTATTTT.

CDR3 amino acids: CARSLVGTGIYGYTF. CDR3 DNA sequence: TGTGCCAGAAGCTTGGTGGGGACAGGGATTTATGGCTACACCTTC. The genes are TRBV5-3 and TRBJ1-2, with 9 nucleotides matching TRBD1. TRBV5-3 is known as an ORF, though its function is uncertain. The CDR3 loop spans 15 amino acids. J gave up 5 bases and V 0 bases, and 5 bases lay outside the gene matches.

This clone was picked up a small number of times. This sequence joins TRBV5-1 and TRBJ1-2; D might be TRBD1 (5 bases). The CDR3 loop spans 14 amino acids. V lost 5 bases and J lost 5, with 16 bases in between. Germline lookup yields CDR1 SGHRS and CDR2 YFSETQ. Written as DNA, the CDR3 is TGCGCCAGCAGTCCACAGGTGGGTGGATATGGCTACACCTTC. Its translation is CASSPQVGGYGYTF. Full variable domain (missing parts from reference TRBV5-1 and TRBJ1-2): KAGVTQTPRYLIKTRGQQVTLSCSPISGHRSVSWYQQTPGQGLQFLFEYFSETQRNKGNFPGRFSGRQFSNSRSEMNVSTLELGDSALYLCASSPQVGGYGYTFGSGTRLTVV.

V usage is TRBV28 and J usage is TRBJ1-4; weak D call: TRBD1 (5 bases). The CDR3 extends over 14 amino acids. CDR1 is MDHEN, CDR2 SYDVKM, per germline. V lost 5 bases, J lost 12 bases, and 19 bases lay in between. The CDR3 sequence is CASSRAGTLVELFF. The CDR3 nucleotides are TGTGCCAGCAGTCGAGCCGGGACTTTGGTAGAACTGTTTTTT.

This clone appeared a few times. The rearrangement uses TRBV6-1 and TRBJ2-3, with 7 positions matching TRBD2. Germline V gene lookup returns CDR1 MNHNS and CDR2 SASEGT. The CDR3 contains 19 residues. With 1 base clipped from V and 0 bases from J, the junction kept 13 bases outside the gene matches. Here the CDR3 DNA reads TGTGCCAGCAGTGAAGTCCCGGGGGAGGGAGGGTCTAGCACAGATACGCAGTATTTT. It translates to CASSEVPGEGGSSTDTQYF.

The chain recombines TRBV28 with TRBJ2-2; TRBD1 is a possible D gene (5 bases). This CDR3 has 12 residues. Trimming removed 8 bases from V and 7 bases from J, with 11 bases in between. Germline V gives CDR1 MDHEN, CDR2 SYDVKM. The CDR3 DNA is TGTGCCAGCTCAGGGTCCTACGGGGAGCTGTTTTTT. Its translation is CASSGSYGELFF.

The chain combines TRBV7-9 with TRBJ2-2; D perhaps matches TRBD1 (5 bases). Deletions cut 11 bases from V and 1 base from J, with 11 bases between. The CDR3 has 13 amino acids. Germline V gives CDR1 SEHNR, CDR2 FQNEAQ (reference sequence). CDR3 nucleotides: TGTGCCGTCCTAACAGGGAACACCGGGGAGCTGTTTTTT. This codes for CAVLTGNTGELFF. The full variable domain, completed using reference TRBV7-9 and TRBJ2-2, is DTGVSQNPRHKITKRGQNVTFRCDPISEHNRLYWYRQTLGQGPEFLTYFQNEAQLEKSRLLSDRFSAERPKGSFSTLEIQRTEQGDSAMYLCAVLTGNTGELFFGEGSRLTVL.

V and J are TRBV6-1 and TRBJ2-7; TRBD1 matches at 8 bases. Looked up from germline, CDR1 is MNHNS and CDR2 is SASEGT. This CDR3 has 16 residues. After removal of 4 bases from V and 9 bases from J, the junction contained 17 bases not matched to a gene. The CDR3 sequence: CASSASAGTGLCGQYF. The CDR3 DNA reads as TGTGCCAGCAGTGCTTCCGCCGGGACAGGTCTCTGCGGGCAGTACTTC.

The chain uses TRBV6-6 and TRBJ2-5, with 11 bases matching TRBD2. The CDR3 has 15 amino acids. The V gene's germline CDR1 is MNHNY and CDR2 SVGAGI (reference sequence). V lost 10 bases, J lost 1 base, and 8 bases stayed unmatched. The CDR3, as DNA: TGTGCCACCGGCAGGGGACTAGCGGTCCAAGAGACCCAGTACTTC. This sequence encodes CATGRGLAVQETQYF.

This chain links TRBV5-6 with TRBJ1-1; D not certain. Looked up from germline, CDR1 is SGHDT and CDR2 is YYEEEE. Trimming took 0 bases from V and 0 from J, leaving 6 bases between them. The CDR3 is made up of 14 amino acids. This CDR3 is CASSLVSLNTEAFF. The CDR3 DNA reads as TGTGCCAGCAGCTTGGTTAGCTTGAACACTGAAGCTTTCTTT.

V gene TRBV19 combines with J gene TRBJ2-1; D not resolved. The CDR3 totals 12 residues. Trimming left V 10 bases short and J 8 bases short, with 15 bases between. Germline V gene sequence: CDR1 LNHDA, CDR2 SQIVND (reference sequence). This CDR3 is CATVTRHDEQFF. CDR3 nucleotides: TGTGCCACCGTGACTCGCCACGATGAGCAGTTCTTC.

The chain links TRBV19 to TRBJ2-2; 8 positions agree with TRBD1. Germline V gene sequence: CDR1 LNHDA, CDR2 SQIVND (reference sequence). This CDR3 region has 14 residues. V gave up 7 bases and J gave up 4 bases; unmatched junction bases: 5. CDR3 DNA sequence: TGTGCCAGTAAAAAGGACAGGGCCACCGGGGAGCTGTTTTTT. Translation: CASKKDRATGELFF.

The rearrangement uses TRBV9 and TRBJ2-1; weak D call: TRBD2 (5 bases). Germline V lookup: CDR1 SGDLS, CDR2 YYNGEE. The CDR3 is made up of 15 amino acids. V shed 7 bases and J shed 9 bases, with 23 bases lying between them. DNA for the CDR3: TGTGCCAGCGGATTGAGTAACGGGATGGCTGGTGAGCAGTTCTTC. Translated: CASGLSNGMAGEQFF.

This chain connects TRBV10-3 to TRBJ2-3, with 7 bases that match TRBD1. V lost 3 bases to trimming and J lost 4 bases; unmatched junction nucleotides: 4. The CDR3 covers 14 residues. CDR1 and CDR2 from the germline V gene are ENHRY and SYGVKD. CDR3: CAISEGQVADTQYF. The CDR3 coding sequence is TGTGCCATCAGTGAAGGACAGGTTGCAGATACGCAGTATTTT.

This rearrangement joins TRBV27 to TRBJ2-7; 8 bases fit TRBD1. The CDR3 has 14 residues. After removal of 6 bases from V and 2 bases from J, the junction contained 6 bases not matched to a gene. Germline CDR1 and CDR2: MNHEY and SMNVEV (reference sequence). CDR3 in DNA: TGTGCCAGCAGCCGGAACAGGGGGGCCTACGAGCAGTACTTC. This sequence encodes CASSRNRGAYEQYF.

The gene calls are TRBV6-1 and TRBJ2-7, with TRBD1 as a possible D gene (5 bases). There are 14 residues in the CDR3. The V end was cut by 5 bases, the J end by 0 bases, with 11 bases between. Per germline, CDR1 MNHNS and CDR2 SASEGT. The CDR3 DNA sequence: TGTGCCAGCAGTCACAGGTCGAGCTCCTACGAGCAGTACTTC. It specifies CASSHRSSSYEQYF.

This clone was seen just once. The rearrangement links TRBV19 to TRBJ1-1, with no clear D. Germline V lookup: CDR1 LNHDA, CDR2 SQIVND (reference sequence). The V and J ends lost 5 bases and 1 base respectively, with 11 bases between them. This CDR3 comprises 14 residues. CDR3 DNA: TGTGCCAGTAGTTCCGGTCTTTCGAACACTGAAGCTTTCTTT. It codes for CASSSGLSNTEAFF.